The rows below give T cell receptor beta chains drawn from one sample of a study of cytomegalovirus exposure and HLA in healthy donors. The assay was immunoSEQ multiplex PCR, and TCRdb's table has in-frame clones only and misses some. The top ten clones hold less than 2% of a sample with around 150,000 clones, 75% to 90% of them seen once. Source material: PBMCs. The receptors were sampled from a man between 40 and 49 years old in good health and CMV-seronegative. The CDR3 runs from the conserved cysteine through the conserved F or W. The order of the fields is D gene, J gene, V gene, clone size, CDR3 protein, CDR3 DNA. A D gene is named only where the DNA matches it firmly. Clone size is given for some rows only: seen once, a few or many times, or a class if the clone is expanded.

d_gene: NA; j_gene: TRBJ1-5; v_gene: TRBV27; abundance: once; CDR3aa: CASSPRGSGNQPQHF; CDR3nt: TGTGCCAGCAGTCCCAGGGGAAGTGGCAATCAGCCCCAGCATTTT
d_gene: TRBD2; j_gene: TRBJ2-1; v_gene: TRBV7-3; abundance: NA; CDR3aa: CASSLSLAEYNEQFF; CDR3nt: TGTGCCAGCAGCTTATCGCTAGCGGAATACAATGAGCAGTTCTTC
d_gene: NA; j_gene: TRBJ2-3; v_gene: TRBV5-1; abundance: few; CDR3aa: CASSWTAPQDTQYF; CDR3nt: TGCGCCAGCAGCTGGACAGCGCCCCAAGATACGCAGTATTTT
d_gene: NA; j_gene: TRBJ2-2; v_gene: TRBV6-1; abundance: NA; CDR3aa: CAGGLAGVGRGAVF; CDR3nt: NA
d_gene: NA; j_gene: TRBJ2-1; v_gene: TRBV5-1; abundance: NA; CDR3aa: CASSSSPLQGYSEQFF; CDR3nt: TGCGCCAGCAGCTCGAGCCCGCTACAGGGTTACAGTGAGCAGTTCTTC
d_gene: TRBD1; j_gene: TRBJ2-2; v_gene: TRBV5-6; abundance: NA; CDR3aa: CASTQGQVNTGELFF; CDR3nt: TGTGCCAGCACCCAAGGACAGGTCAACACCGGGGAGCTGTTTTTT
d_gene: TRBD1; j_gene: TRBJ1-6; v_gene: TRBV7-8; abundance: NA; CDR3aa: CASIQNFPGQYNSPLHF; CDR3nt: TGTGCCAGCATCCAAAACTTTCCGGGACAGTATAATTCACCCCTCCACTTT
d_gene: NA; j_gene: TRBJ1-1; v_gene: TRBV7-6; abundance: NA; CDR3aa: CASSKSQGNTEAFF; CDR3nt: TGTGCCAGCAGCAAATCCCAGGGGAACACTGAAGCTTTCTTT
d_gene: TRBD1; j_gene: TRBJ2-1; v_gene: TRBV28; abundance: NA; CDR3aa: CASRKPGQGYNEQFF; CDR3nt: TGTGCCAGCAGGAAACCGGGACAGGGATACAATGAGCAGTTCTTC
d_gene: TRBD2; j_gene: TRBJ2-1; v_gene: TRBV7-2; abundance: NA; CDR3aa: CASSLELAGTYNEQFF; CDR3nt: TGTGCCAGCAGCTTAGAACTAGCGGGGACTTACAATGAGCAGTTCTTC
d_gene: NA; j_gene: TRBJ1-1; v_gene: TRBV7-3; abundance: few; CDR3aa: CASSFLGSTEAFF; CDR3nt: TGTGCCAGCAGCTTCTTAGGGAGCACTGAAGCTTTCTTT
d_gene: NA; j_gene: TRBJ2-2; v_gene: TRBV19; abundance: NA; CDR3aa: CAGRAKSGTGELFF; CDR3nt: TGTGCCGGAAGGGCGAAAAGCGGCACCGGGGAGCTGTTTTTT
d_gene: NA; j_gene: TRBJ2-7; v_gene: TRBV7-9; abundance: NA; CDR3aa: CSSSLLHQTQYF; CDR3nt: TGTTCCAGCAGCTTGCTTCACCAGACTCAGTACTTC
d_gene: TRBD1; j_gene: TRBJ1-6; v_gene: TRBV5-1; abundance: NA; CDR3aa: CASSPGTGTSPLHF; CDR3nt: TGCGCCAGCAGCCCCGGGACAGGGACTTCACCCCTCCACTTT
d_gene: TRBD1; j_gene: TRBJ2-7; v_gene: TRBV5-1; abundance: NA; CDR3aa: CASRPGQGTYEQYF; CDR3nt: TGCGCCAGCAGGCCGGGACAGGGTACCTACGAGCAGTACTTC
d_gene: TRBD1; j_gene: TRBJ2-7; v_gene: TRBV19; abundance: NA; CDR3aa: CASSGSDRAGEQYF; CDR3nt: TGTGCCAGTAGCGGTTCGGACAGGGCGGGCGAGCAGTACTTC
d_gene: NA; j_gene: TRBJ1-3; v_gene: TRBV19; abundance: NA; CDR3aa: CASSSTGSTVGNTIYF; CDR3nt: TGTGCCAGTAGTTCAACCGGGTCGACAGTTGGAAACACCATATATTTT
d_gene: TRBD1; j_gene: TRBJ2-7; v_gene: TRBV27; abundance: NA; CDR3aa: CASSPEYPRQGGYEQYF; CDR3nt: TGTGCCAGCAGTCCTGAATACCCTAGACAGGGGGGTTACGAGCAGTACTTC
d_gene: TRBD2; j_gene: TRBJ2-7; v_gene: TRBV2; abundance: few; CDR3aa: CASQERAGGRLSYEQYF; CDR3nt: TGTGCCAGCCAGGAACGGGCGGGGGGCCGTCTAAGCTACGAGCAGTACTTC
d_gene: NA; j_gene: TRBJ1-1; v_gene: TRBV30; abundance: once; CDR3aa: CACHWGGYGLTTEAFF; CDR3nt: TGTGCCTGTCATTGGGGGGGCTACGGGCTAACGACTGAAGCTTTCTTT
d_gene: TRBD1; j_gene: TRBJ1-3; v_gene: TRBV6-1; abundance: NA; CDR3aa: CASSEWDRGHGNTIYF; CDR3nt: TGTGCCAGCAGTGAATGGGACAGGGGGCATGGAAACACCATATATTTT
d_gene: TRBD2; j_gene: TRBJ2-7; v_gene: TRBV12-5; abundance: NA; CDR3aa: CASGLSGGAYEQYF; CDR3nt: TGTGCTAGTGGTTTAAGCGGGGGGGCCTACGAGCAGTACTTC
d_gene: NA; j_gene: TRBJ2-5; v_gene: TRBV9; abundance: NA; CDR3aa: CASSGGGSMETQYF; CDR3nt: TGTGCCAGCAGCGGGGGGGGCAGCATGGAGACCCAGTACTTC
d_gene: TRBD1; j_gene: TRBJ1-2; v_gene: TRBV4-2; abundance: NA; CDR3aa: CASSPDRAGGYTF; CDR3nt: TGTGCCAGCAGCCCAGACAGGGCTGGCGGCTACACCTTC
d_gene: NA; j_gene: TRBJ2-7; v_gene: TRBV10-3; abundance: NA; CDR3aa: CAISDSGGLYEQYF; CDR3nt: TGTGCCATCAGTGACTCAGGGGGGCTCTACGAGCAGTACTTC
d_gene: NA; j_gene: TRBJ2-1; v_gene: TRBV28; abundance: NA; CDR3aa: CASSPDRNLGNEQFF; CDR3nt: TGTGCCAGCAGCCCCGACAGAAACTTAGGCAATGAGCAGTTCTTC
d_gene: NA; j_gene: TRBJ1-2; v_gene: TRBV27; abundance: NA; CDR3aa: CASSGTPRSGYTF; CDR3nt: TGTGCCAGCAGTGGGACACCCCGGTCCGGCTACACCTTC
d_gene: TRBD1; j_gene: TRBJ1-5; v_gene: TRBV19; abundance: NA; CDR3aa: CASSIETGPRPQHF; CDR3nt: TGTGCCAGTAGTATAGAGACAGGGCCTAGGCCCCAGCATTTT
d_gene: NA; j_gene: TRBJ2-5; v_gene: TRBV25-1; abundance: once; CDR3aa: CASSEYTTGTQYF; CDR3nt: TGTGCCAGCAGTGAATACACGACTGGGACCCAGTACTTC
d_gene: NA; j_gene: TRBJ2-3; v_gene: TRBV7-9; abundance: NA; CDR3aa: CSSQSYTDTQYF; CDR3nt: TGTTCCAGCCAATCCTACACAGATACGCAGTATTTT
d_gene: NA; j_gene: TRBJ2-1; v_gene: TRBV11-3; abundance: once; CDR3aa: CASSSTRGLYNEQFF; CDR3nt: TGTGCCAGCAGTTCAACACGGGGACTCTACAATGAGCAGTTCTTC
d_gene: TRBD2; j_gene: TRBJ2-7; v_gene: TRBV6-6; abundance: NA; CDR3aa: CASSREPSGPYEQYF; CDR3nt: TGTGCCAGCAGCAGAGAACCTAGCGGTCCCTACGAGCAGTACTTC
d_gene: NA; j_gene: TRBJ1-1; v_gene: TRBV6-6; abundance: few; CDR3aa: CASNSWETEAFF; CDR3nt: TGTGCCAGCAATTCGTGGGAGACTGAAGCTTTCTTT
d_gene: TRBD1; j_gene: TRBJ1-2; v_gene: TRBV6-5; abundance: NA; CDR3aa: CASSGQGDLEGYTF; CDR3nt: TGTGCCAGCAGTGGACAGGGGGACCTAGAAGGCTACACCTTC
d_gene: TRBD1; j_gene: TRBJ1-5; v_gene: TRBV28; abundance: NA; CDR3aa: CASSLTGAGQPQHF; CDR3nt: TGTGCCAGCAGTTTGACAGGGGCCGGGCAGCCCCAGCATTTT
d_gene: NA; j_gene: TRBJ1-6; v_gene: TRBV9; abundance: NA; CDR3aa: CASSVDDRSWDNSPLHF; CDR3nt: TGTGCCAGCAGCGTAGACGACAGGAGCTGGGATAATTCACCCCTCCACTTT
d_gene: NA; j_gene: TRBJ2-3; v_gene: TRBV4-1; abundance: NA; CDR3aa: CASSQDELGGGVTDTQYF; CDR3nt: TGCGCCAGCAGCCAAGATGAACTAGGGGGAGGGGTCACAGATACGCAGTATTTT
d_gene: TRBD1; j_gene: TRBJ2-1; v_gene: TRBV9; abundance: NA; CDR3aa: CASSGRMGDREYNEQFF; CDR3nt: TGTGCCAGCAGCGGACGGATGGGGGACAGGGAATACAATGAGCAGTTCTTC
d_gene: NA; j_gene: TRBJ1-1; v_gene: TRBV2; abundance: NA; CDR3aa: CASSVEGNTEAFF; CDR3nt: TGTGCCAGCAGTGTCGAGGGGAACACTGAAGCTTTCTTT
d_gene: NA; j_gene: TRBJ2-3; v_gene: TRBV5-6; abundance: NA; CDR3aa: CASSYRTRGDTQYF; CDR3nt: TGTGCCAGCAGCTATCGAACCCGGGGAGATACGCAGTATTTT
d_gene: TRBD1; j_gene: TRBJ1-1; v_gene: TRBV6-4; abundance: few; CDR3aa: CASSESTGMNTEAFF; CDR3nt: TGTGCCAGCAGTGAATCGACAGGGATGAACACTGAAGCTTTCTTT
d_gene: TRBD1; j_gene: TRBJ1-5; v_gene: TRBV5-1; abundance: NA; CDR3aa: CASTWVGQGTTHSNQPQHF; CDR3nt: TGCGCCAGCACCTGGGTCGGACAGGGGACGACTCATAGCAATCAGCCCCAGCATTTT
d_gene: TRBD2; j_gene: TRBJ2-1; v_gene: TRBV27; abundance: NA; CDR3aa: CGTSGFSGNEQFF; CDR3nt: TGCGGGACTAGCGGATTCTCGGGGAATGAGCAGTTCTTC
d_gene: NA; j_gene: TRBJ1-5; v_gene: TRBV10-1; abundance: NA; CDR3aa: CASTGVPRGQPQHF; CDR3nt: TGCGCCAGCACTGGGGTTCCGAGGGGGCAGCCCCAGCATTTT
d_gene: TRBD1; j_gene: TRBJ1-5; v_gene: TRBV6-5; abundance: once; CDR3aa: CASSYSGTGATQPQHF; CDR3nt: TGTGCCAGCAGTTATTCAGGGACAGGGGCTACTCAGCCCCAGCATTTT
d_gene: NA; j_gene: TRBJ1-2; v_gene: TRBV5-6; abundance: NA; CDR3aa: CASSYQGPYGYTF; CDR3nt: TGTGCCAGCAGCTATCAGGGGCCCTATGGCTACACCTTC
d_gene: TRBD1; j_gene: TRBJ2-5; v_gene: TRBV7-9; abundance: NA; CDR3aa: CASSLEGTGAPKTQYF; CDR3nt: TGTGCCAGCAGCTTAGAGGGGACAGGGGCGCCTAAGACCCAGTACTTC
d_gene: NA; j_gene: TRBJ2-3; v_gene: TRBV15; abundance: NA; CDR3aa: CATSRAAGATTDTQYF; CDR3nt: TGTGCCACCAGCAGAGCCGCGGGGGCGACCACAGATACGCAGTATTTT
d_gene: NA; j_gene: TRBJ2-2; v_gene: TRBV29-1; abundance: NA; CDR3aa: CSVVLANTGELFF; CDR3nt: TGCAGCGTTGTGCTAGCAAACACCGGGGAGCTGTTTTTT
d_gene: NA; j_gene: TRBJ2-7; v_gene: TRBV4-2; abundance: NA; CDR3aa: CASSRTLSEAREQYF; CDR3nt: TGTGCCAGCAGCCGGACCCTTAGCGAGGCAAGGGAGCAGTACTTC
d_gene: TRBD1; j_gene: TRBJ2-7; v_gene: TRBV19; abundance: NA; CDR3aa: CASSIGGQGTYEQYF; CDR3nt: TGTGCCAGTAGTATAGGGGGACAGGGTACCTACGAGCAGTACTTC
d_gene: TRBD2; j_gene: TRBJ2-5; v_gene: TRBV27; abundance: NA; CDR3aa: CASSPGTSGQETQYF; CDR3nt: TGTGCCAGCAGCCCCGGGACTAGCGGTCAAGAGACCCAGTACTTC
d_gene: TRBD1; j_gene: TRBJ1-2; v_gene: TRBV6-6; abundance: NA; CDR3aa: CASSYSQGANYGYTF; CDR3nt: TGTGCCAGCAGTTACTCACAGGGGGCTAACTATGGCTACACCTTC
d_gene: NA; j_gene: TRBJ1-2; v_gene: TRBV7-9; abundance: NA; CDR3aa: CASSLAGKQGYTF; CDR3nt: TGTGCCAGCAGCTTAGCGGGCAAGCAGGGCTACACCTTC
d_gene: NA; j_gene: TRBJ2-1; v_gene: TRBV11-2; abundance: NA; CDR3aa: CASSLGQSDNEQFF; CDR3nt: TGTGCCAGCAGCTTAGGTCAGTCAGACAATGAGCAGTTCTTC